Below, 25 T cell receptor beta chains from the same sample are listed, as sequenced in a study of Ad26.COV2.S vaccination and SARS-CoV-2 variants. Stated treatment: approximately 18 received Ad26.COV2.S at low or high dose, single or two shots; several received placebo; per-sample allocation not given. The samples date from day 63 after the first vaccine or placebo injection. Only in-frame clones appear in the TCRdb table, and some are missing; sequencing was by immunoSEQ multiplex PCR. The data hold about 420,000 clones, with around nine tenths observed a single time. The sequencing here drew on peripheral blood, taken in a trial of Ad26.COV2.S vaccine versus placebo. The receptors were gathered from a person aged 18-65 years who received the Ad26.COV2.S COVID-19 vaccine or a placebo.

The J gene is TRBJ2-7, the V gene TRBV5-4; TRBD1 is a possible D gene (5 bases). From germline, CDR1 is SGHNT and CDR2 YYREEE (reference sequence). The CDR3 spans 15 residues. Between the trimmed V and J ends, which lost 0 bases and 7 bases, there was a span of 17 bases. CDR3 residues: CASSLARLGAEEQYF. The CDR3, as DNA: TGTGCCAGCAGCTTGGCCCGATTAGGGGCGGAGGAGCAGTACTTC. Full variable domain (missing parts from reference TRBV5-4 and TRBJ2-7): ETGVTQSPTHLIKTRGQQVTLRCSSQSGHNTVSWYQQALGQGPQFIFQYYREEENGRGNFPPRFSGLQFPNYSSELNVNALELDDSALYLCASSLARLGAEEQYFGPGTRLTVT.

DNA of the CDR3: TGTGCCAGCAAGGAAGGGGGCGGGAATGAGCAGTTCTTC. It codes for CASKEGGGNEQFF. The chain combines TRBV11-2 with TRBJ2-1; TRBD1 matches 7 bases. This CDR3 contains 13 residues. Per germline, CDR1 SGHAT and CDR2 FQNNGV. The ends lost 7 bases at V and 7 bases at J; junction bases unmatched: 7.

CDR3 amino acids: CASIPRTASSLNTEAFF. The DNA of the CDR3 is TGTGCCAGCATTCCTCGGACTGCGTCCTCGTTGAACACTGAAGCTTTCTTT. V is TRBV2 and J is TRBJ1-1; D is undetermined. V lost 7 bases and J lost 0, with 21 bases in between. CDR3 length: 17 residues. CDR1 SNHLY and CDR2 FYNNEI come from the germline V gene. The complete variable domain, with remaining parts taken from reference TRBV2 and TRBJ1-1, reads EPEVTQTPSHQVTQMGQEVILRCVPISNHLYFYWYRQILGQKVEFLVSFYNNEISEKSEIFDDQFSVERPDGSNFTLKIRSTKLEDSAMYFCASIPRTASSLNTEAFFGQGTRLTVV.

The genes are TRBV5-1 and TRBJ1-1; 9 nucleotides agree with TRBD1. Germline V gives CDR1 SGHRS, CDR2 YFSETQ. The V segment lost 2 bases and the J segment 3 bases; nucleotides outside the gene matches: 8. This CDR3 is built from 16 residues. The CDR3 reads CASSFGTGNYDTEAFF. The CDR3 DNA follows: TGCGCCAGCAGCTTTGGGACAGGGAATTATGACACTGAAGCTTTCTTT.

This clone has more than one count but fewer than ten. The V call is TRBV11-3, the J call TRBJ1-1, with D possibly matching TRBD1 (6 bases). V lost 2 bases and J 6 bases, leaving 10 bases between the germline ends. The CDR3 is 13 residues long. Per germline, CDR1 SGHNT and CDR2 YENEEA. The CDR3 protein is CASSLNRDAEAFF. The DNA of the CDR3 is TGTGCCAGCAGCTTAAACAGGGACGCTGAAGCTTTCTTT.

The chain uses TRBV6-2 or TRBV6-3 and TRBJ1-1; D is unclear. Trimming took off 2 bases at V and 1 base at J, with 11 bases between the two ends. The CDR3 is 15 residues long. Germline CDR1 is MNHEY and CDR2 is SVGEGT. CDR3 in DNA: TGTGCCAGCAGTTACCCGCTTGGGGAGAACACTGAAGCTTTCTTT. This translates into CASSYPLGENTEAFF.

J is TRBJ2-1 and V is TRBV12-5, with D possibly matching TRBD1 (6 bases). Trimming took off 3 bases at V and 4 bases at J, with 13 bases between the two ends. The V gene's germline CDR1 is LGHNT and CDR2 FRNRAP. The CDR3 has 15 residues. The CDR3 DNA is TGTGCTAGTGGTTTAGGGGGATTGGGGTACAATGAGCAGTTCTTC. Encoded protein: CASGLGGLGYNEQFF.

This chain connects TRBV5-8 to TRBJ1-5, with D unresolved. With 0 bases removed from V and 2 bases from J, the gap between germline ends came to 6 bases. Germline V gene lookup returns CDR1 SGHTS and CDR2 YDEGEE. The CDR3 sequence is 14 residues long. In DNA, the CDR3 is TGTGCCAGCAGCTTGGAAGTGGGCAATCAGCCCCAGCATTTT. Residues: CASSLEVGNQPQHF.

CDR3 nucleotides: TGTGCCAGCAGCACGGACGGGGGGGAGGGTCAGCCCCAGCATTTT. Residues: CASSTDGGEGQPQHF. The V gene is TRBV7-8, the J gene TRBJ1-5; D perhaps matches TRBD1 (5 bases). V was clipped by 5 bases and J by 6 bases, with 17 bases between them. Germline values: CDR1 SGHVS, CDR2 FQNEAQ. The CDR3 is 15 amino acids.

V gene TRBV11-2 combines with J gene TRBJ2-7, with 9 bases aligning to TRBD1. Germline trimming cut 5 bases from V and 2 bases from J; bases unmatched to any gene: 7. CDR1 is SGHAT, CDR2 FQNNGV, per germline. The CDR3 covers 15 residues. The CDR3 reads CASSTRTGAAYEQYF. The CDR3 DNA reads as TGTGCCAGCAGCACAAGGACAGGGGCCGCCTACGAGCAGTACTTC.

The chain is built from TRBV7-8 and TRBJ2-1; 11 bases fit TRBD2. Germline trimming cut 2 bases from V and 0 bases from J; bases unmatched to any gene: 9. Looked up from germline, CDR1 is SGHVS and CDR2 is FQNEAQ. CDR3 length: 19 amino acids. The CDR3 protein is CASSLKASGRYSSYNEQFF. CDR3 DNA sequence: TGTGCCAGCAGCTTAAAGGCTAGCGGGAGGTACAGCTCCTACAATGAGCAGTTCTTC. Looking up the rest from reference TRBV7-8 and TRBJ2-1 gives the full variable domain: GAGVSQSPRYKVAKRGQDVALRCDPISGHVSLFWYQQALGQGPEFLTYFQNEAQLDKSGLPSDRFFAERPEGSVSTLKIQRTQQEDSAVYLCASSLKASGRYSSYNEQFFGPGTRLTVL.

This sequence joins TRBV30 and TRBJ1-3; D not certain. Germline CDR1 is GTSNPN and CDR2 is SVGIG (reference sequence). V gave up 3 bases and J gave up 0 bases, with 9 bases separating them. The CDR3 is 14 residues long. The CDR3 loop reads CAWSGRSSGNTIYF. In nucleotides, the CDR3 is TGTGCCTGGAGCGGACGGAGCTCTGGAAACACCATATATTTT.

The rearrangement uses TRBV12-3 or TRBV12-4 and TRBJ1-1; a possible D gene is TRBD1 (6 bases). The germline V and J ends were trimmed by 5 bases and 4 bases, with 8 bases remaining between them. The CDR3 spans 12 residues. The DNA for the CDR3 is TGTGCCAGCAGTCTACAGGGCACTGAAGCTTTCTTT. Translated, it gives CASSLQGTEAFF.

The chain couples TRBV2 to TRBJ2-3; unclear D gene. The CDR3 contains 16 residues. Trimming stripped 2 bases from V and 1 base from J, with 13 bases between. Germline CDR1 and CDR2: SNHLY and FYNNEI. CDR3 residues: CASSETVGFRTDTQYF. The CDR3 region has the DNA TGTGCCAGCAGTGAAACGGTGGGCTTCCGCACAGATACGCAGTATTTT.

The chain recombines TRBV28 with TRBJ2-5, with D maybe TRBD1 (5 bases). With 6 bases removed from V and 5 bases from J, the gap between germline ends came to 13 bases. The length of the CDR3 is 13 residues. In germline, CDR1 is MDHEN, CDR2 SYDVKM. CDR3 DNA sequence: TGTGCCAGCAGCCCCCCAGGGCGGGAGACCCAGTACTTC. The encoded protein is CASSPPGRETQYF.

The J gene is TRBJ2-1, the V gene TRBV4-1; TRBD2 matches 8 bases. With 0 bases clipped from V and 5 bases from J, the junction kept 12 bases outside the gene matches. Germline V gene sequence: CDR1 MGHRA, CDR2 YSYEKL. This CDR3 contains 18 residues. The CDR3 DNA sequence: TGCGCCAGCAGCCAAGATTTGGCGGGGGGCGTGGGGAACAATGAGCAGTTCTTC. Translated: CASSQDLAGGVGNNEQFF.

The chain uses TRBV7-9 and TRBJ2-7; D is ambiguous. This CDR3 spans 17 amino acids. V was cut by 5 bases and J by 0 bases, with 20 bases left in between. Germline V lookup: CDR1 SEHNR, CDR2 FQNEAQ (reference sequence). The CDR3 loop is CASSTTAAGMSSYEQYF. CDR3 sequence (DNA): TGTGCCAGCAGCACAACCGCCGCAGGAATGAGCTCCTACGAGCAGTACTTC.

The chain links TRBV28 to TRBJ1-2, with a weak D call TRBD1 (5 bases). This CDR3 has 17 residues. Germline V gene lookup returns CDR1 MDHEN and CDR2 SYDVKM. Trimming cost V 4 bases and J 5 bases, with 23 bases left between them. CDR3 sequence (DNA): TGTGCCAGCAGTTCCCTCGGGGCGAGGGACGGACTATATGGCTACACCTTC. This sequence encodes CASSSLGARDGLYGYTF.

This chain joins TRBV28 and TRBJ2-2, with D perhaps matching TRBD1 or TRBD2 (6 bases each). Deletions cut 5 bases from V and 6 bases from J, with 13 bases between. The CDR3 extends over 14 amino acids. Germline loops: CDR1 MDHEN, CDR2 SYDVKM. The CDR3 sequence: CASSPGGSSGELFF. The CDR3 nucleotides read TGTGCCAGCAGTCCCGGGGGCAGTTCCGGGGAGCTGTTTTTT.

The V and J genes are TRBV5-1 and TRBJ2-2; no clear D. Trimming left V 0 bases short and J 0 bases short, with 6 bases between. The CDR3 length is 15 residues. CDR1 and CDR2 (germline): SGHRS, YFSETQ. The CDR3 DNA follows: TGCGCCAGCAGCTTGGACACAGCGAACACCGGGGAGCTGTTTTTT. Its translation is CASSLDTANTGELFF. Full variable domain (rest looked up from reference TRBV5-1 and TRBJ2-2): KAGVTQTPRYLIKTRGQQVTLSCSPISGHRSVSWYQQTPGQGLQFLFEYFSETQRNKGNFPGRFSGRQFSNSRSEMNVSTLELGDSALYLCASSLDTANTGELFFGEGSRLTVL.

In DNA form, the CDR3 reads TGTGCTAGTGGGCCCGGGACAGGGGGTAACACCGGGGAGCTGTTTTTT. Its protein product is CASGPGTGGNTGELFF. The chain employs TRBV12-5 and TRBJ2-2; TRBD1 matches 11 bases. The CDR3 is 16 amino acids. Germline assignment: CDR1 LGHNT and CDR2 FRNRAP. After removal of 6 bases from V and 2 bases from J, the junction contained 5 bases not matched to a gene.

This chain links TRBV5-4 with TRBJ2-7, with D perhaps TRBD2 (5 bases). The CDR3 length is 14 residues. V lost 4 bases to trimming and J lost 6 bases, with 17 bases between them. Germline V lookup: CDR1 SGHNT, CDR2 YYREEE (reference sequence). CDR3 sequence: CASSAPDSPAEQYF. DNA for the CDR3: TGTGCCAGCAGCGCCCCGGACTCTCCCGCCGAGCAGTACTTC.

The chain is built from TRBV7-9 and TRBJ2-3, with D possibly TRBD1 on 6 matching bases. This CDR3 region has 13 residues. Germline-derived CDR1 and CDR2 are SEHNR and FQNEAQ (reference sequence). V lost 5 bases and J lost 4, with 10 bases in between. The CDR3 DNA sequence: TGTGCCAGCAGCCGAAGACAGGCAGATACGCAGTATTTT. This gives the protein CASSRRQADTQYF.

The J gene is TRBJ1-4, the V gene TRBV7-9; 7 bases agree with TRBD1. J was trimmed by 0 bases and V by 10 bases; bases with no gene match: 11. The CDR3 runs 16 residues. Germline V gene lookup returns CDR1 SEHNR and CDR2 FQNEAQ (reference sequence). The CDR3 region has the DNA TGTGCCACCCGGGGACAGTTTCGGACAACTAATGAAAAACTGTTTTTT. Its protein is CATRGQFRTTNEKLFF.

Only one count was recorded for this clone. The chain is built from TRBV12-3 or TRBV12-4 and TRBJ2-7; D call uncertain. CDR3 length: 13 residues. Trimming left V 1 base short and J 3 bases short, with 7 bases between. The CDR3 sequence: CASSLGGGYEQYF. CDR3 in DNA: TGTGCCAGCAGTTTAGGAGGCGGCTACGAGCAGTACTTC.